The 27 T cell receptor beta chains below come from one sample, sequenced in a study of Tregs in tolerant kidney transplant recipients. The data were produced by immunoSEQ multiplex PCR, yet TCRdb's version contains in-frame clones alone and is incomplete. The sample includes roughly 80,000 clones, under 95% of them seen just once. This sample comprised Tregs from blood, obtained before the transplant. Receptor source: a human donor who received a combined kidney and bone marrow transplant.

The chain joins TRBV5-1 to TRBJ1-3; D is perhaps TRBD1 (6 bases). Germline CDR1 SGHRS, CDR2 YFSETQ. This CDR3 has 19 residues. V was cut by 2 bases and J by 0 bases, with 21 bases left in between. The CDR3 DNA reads TGCGCCAGCAGCTTAGACAGGACAGACTCAAAGATCTCTGGAAACACCATATATTTT. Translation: CASSLDRTDSKISGNTIYF.

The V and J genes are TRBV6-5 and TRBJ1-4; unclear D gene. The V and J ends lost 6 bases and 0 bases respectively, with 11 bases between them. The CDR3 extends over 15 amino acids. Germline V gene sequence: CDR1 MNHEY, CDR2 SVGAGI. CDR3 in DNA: TGTGCCAGCAGACTCACAGTCGCAACTAATGAAAAACTGTTTTTT. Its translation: CASRLTVATNEKLFF.

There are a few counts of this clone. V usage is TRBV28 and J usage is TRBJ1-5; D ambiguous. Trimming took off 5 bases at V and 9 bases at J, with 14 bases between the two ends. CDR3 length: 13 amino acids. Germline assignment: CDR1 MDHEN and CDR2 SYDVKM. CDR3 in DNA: TGTGCCAGCAGTGGGAGCGTCCTGGGGCCCCAGCATTTT. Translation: CASSGSVLGPQHF.

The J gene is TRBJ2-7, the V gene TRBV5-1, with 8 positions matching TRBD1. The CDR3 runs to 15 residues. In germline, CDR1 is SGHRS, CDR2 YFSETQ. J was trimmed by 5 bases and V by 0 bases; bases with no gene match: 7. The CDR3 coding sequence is TGCGCCAGCAGCTTGGAGGGCAGGGGGCTCCACGAGCAGTACTTC. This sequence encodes CASSLEGRGLHEQYF.

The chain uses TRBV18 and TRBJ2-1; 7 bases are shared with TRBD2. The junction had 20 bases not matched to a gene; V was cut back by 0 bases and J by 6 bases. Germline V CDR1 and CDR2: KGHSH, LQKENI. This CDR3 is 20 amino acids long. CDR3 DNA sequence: TGTGCCAGCTCACCACCGAAGGCAGGTACTTCACGTCCTAGCGGCAATGAGCAGTTCTTC. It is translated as CASSPPKAGTSRPSGNEQFF.

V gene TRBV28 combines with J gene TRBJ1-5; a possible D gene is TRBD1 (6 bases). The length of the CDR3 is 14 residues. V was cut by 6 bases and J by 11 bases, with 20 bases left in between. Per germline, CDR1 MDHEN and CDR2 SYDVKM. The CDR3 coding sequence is TGTGCCAGCAGCCTCGGGACAACCCCCTGGGCCCAGCATTTT. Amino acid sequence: CASSLGTTPWAQHF.

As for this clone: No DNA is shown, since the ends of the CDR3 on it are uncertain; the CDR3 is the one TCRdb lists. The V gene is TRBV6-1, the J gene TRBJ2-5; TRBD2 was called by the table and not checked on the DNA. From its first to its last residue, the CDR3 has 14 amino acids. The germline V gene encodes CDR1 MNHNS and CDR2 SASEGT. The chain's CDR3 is CASSERRAGGAQYF.

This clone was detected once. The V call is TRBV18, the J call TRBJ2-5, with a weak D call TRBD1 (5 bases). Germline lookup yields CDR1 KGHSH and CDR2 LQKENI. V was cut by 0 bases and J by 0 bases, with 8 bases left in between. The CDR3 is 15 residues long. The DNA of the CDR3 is TGTGCCAGCTCACCACCGGCAGGGTACCAAGAGACCCAGTACTTC. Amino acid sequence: CASSPPAGYQETQYF. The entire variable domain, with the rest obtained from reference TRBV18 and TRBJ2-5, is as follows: NAGVMQNPRHLVRRRGQEARLRCSPMKGHSHVYWYRQLPEEGLKFMVYLQKENIIDESGMPKERFSAEFPKEGPSILRIQQVVRGDSAAYFCASSPPAGYQETQYFGPGTRLLVL.

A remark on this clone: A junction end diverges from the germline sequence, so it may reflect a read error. CDR3 DNA sequence: TGTGTCAGCAGCCCACAAGGGGCGGGGGGCCCCTACAATGAGCAGTTCTTC. Residues: CVSSPQGAGGPYNEQFF. This chain uses TRBV7-3 with TRBJ2-1; 8 nucleotides align to TRBD2. Germline CDR1 is SGHTA and CDR2 is FQGTGA. CDR3 length equals 17 residues.

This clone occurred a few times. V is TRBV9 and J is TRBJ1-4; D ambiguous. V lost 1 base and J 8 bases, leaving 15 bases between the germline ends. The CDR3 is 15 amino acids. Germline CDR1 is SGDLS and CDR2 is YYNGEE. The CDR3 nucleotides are TGTGCCAGCAGCGTAACCCCAGCCGGTGGCGAAAAACTGTTTTTT. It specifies CASSVTPAGGEKLFF. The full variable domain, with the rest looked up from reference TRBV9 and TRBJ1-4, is DSGVTQTPKHLITATGQRVTLRCSPRSGDLSVYWYQQSLDQGLQFLIQYYNGEERAKGNILERFSAQQFPDLHSELNLSSLELGDSALYFCASSVTPAGGEKLFFGSGTQLSVL.

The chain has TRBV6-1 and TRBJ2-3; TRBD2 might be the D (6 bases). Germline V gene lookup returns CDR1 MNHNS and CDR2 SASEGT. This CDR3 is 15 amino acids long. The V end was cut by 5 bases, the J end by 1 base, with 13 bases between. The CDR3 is CASSLIGTGTDTQYF. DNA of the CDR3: TGTGCCAGCAGTTTAATCGGGACTGGCACAGATACGCAGTATTTT.

CDR3 region: CASSYSGTGGYGYTF. CDR3 in DNA: TGTGCCAGCAGTTACTCCGGGACAGGGGGCTATGGCTACACCTTC. The J gene is TRBJ1-2, the V gene TRBV6-5, with TRBD1 identical over 11 bases. The CDR3 sequence is 15 residues long. Trimming took 0 bases from V and 4 from J; bases not matched to a gene: 1. CDR1 is MNHEY and CDR2 is SVGAGI in the germline V gene.

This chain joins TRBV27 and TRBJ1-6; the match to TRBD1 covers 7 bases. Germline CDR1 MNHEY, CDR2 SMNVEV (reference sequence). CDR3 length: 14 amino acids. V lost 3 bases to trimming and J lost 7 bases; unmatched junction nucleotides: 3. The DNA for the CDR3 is TGTGCCAGCAGTTTCCTAGGGGGCAATTCACCCCTCCACTTT. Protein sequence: CASSFLGGNSPLHF.

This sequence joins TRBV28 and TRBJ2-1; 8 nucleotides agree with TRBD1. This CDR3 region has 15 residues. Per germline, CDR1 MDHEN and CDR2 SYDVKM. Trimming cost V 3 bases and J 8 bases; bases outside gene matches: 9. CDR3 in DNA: TGTGCCAGCAGTTTGGCAGGACAGGGATTTGATGAGCAGTTCTTC. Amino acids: CASSLAGQGFDEQFF.

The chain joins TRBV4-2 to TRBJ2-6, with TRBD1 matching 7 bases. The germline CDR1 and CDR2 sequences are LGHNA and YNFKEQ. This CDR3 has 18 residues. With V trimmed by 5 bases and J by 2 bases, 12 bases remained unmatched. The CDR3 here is CASSDTGTVGPGANVLTF. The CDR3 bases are TGTGCCAGCAGCGATACCGGGACAGTGGGCCCTGGGGCCAACGTCCTGACTTTC.

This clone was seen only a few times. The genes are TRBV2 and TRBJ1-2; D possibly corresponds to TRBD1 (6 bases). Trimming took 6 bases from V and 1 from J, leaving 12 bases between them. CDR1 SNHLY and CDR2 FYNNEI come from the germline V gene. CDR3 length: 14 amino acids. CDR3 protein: CASSQQGNNYGYTF. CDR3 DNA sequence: TGTGCCAGCAGCCAGCAGGGGAATAACTATGGCTACACCTTC.

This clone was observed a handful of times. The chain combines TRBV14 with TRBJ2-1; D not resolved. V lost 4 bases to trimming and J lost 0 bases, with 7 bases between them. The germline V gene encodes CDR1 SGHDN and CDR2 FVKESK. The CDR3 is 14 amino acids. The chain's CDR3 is CASSRSISYNEQFF. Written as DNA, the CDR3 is TGTGCCAGCAGCCGCTCTATCTCCTACAATGAGCAGTTCTTC.

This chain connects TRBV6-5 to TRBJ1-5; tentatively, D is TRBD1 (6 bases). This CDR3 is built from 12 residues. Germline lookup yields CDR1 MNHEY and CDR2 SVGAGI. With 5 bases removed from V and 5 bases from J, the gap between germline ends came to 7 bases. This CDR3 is CASSDRYQPQHF. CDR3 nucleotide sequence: TGTGCCAGCAGTGACAGGTATCAGCCCCAGCATTTT.

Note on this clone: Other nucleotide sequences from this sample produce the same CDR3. The CDR3 region has the DNA TGTGCCAGCAGCCTTATGCCCGATAGCGGGAGGGTTTCCTACAATGAGCAGTTCTTC. This codes for CASSLMPDSGRVSYNEQFF. The J gene is TRBJ2-1, the V gene TRBV27; 11 nucleotides agree with TRBD2. This CDR3 contains 19 residues. Germline V gives CDR1 MNHEY, CDR2 SMNVEV (reference sequence). V lost 6 bases, J lost 1 base, and 14 bases stayed unmatched.

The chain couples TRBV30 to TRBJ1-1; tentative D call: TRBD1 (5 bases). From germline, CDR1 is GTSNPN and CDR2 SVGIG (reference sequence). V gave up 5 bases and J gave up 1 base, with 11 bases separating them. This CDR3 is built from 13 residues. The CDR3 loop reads CAWGTSGNTEAFF. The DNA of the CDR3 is TGTGCCTGGGGGACCTCCGGGAACACTGAAGCTTTCTTT.

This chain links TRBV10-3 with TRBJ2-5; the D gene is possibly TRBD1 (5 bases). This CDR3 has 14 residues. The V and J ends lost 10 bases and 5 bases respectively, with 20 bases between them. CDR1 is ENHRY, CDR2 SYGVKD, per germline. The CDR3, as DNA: TGTGCCACCCAGGGCAGTAGGGGCGAGGAGACCCAGTACTTC. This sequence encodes CATQGSRGEETQYF.

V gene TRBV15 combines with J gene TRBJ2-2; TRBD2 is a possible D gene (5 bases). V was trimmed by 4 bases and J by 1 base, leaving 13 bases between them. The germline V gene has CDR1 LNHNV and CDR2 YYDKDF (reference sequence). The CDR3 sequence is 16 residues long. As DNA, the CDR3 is TGTGCCACCAGCAAAGAGGGTGCAGGGAACACCGGGGAGCTGTTTTTT. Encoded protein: CATSKEGAGNTGELFF. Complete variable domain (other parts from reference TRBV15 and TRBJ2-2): DAMVIQNPRYQVTQFGKPVTLSCSQTLNHNVMYWYQQKSSQAPKLLFHYYDKDFNNEADTPDNFQSRRPNTSFCFLDIRSPGLGDTAMYLCATSKEGAGNTGELFFGEGSRLTVL.

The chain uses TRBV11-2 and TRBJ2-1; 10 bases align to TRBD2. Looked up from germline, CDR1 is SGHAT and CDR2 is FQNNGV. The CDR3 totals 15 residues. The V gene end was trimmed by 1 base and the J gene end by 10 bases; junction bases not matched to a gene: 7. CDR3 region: CASSLVSGRSREQFF. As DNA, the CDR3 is TGTGCCAGCAGCTTAGTTAGCGGGAGGTCTCGGGAGCAGTTCTTC.

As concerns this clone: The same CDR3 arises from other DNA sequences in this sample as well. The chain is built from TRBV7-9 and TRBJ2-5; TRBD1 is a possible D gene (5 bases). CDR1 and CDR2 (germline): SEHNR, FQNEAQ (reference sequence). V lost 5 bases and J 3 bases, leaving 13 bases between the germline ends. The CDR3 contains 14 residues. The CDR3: CASSLGVAEETQYF. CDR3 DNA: TGTGCCAGCAGCCTAGGGGTTGCGGAAGAGACCCAGTACTTC.

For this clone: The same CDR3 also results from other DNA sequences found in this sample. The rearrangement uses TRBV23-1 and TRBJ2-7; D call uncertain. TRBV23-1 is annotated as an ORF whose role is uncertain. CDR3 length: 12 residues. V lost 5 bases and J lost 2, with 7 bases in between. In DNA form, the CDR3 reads TGCGCCAGCAGTTCCGGAACCTACGAGCAGTACTTC. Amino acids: CASSSGTYEQYF.

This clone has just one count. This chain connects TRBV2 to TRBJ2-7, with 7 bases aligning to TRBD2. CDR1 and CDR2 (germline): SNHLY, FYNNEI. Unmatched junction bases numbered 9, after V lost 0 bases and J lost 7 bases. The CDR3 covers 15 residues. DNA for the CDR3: TGTGCCAGCAGTGAAGCGCGCCCAGCGGGGTATGAGCAGTACTTC. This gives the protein CASSEARPAGYEQYF. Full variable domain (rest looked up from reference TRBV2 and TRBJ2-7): EPEVTQTPSHQVTQMGQEVILRCVPISNHLYFYWYRQILGQKVEFLVSFYNNEISEKSEIFDDQFSVERPDGSNFTLKIRSTKLEDSAMYFCASSEARPAGYEQYFGPGTRLTVT.

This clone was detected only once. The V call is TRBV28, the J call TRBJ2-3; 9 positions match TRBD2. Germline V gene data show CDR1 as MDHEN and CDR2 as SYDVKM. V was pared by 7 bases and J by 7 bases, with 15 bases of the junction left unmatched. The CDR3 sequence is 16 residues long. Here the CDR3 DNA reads TGTGCCAGCACCTATTCCCTGGGACTAGCAATAAATACGCAGTATTTT. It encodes CASTYSLGLAINTQYF.